Presented here are 18 T cell receptor beta chains from one specimen sequenced in a study of blood T cell repertoires in COVID-19. Measured with immunoSEQ multiplex PCR; TCRdb has only the in-frame clones, and not every one. The repertoire includes about 180,000 clones, around 86% of them detected once, and about 9.7% sits in the top ten. Sequencing was carried out using PBMCs or T cells enriched from blood (not recorded which). These receptor sequences come from a young woman who had recovered from COVID-19.

This sequence joins TRBV5-1 and TRBJ2-7; 7 bases line up with TRBD2. The V segment lost 0 bases and the J segment 3 bases; nucleotides outside the gene matches: 6. This CDR3 contains 15 residues. The germline gives CDR1 SGHRS, CDR2 YFSETQ. Here the CDR3 DNA reads TGCGCCAGCAGCTTGGAGTCTAGCGGATACTACGAGCAGTACTTC. Translated, it gives CASSLESSGYYEQYF. The entire variable domain, with the rest obtained from reference TRBV5-1 and TRBJ2-7, is as follows: KAGVTQTPRYLIKTRGQQVTLSCSPISGHRSVSWYQQTPGQGLQFLFEYFSETQRNKGNFPGRFSGRQFSNSRSEMNVSTLELGDSALYLCASSLESSGYYEQYFGPGTRLTVT.

The V gene is TRBV5-1, the J gene TRBJ2-7; 9 bases line up with TRBD2. The germline V gene encodes CDR1 SGHRS and CDR2 YFSETQ. V lost 2 bases to trimming and J lost 5 bases; unmatched junction nucleotides: 8. The CDR3 contains 15 residues. The CDR3 region is CASSFRSGRRNEQYF. The CDR3 DNA follows: TGCGCCAGCAGCTTCAGAAGCGGGAGGCGGAACGAGCAGTACTTC. Filled out from reference TRBV5-1 and TRBJ2-7, the complete variable domain reads KAGVTQTPRYLIKTRGQQVTLSCSPISGHRSVSWYQQTPGQGLQFLFEYFSETQRNKGNFPGRFSGRQFSNSRSEMNVSTLELGDSALYLCASSFRSGRRNEQYFGPGTRLTVT.

The V gene is TRBV7-8, the J gene TRBJ1-2; 7 positions agree with TRBD1. The CDR3 loop spans 12 amino acids. V dropped 7 bases and J dropped 6; count of bases not matched to a gene: 5. From germline, CDR1 is SGHVS and CDR2 FQNEAQ. The CDR3 spells CASTPGGDGYTF. CDR3 in DNA: TGTGCCAGCACACCAGGGGGTGATGGCTACACCTTC.

The V gene is TRBV12-3 or TRBV12-4, the J gene TRBJ1-4; D is perhaps TRBD1 (5 bases). The V end was cut by 1 base, the J end by 11 bases, with 8 bases between. The CDR3 extends over 12 amino acids. CDR3 nucleotide sequence: TGTGCCAGCAGTTTAGGGGGCGCGAAACTGTTTTTT. Encoded protein: CASSLGGAKLFF.

This clone showed up just once. The V gene is TRBV19, the J gene TRBJ1-5; the D gene is possibly TRBD1 (5 bases). The CDR3 sequence is 18 residues long. Germline lookup yields CDR1 LNHDA and CDR2 SQIVND (reference sequence). V was pared by 2 bases and J by 2 bases, with 19 bases between. CDR3 sequence: CASSISGTRGYGNQPQHF. As DNA, the CDR3 is TGTGCCAGTAGTATATCAGGGACGCGGGGGTATGGCAATCAGCCCCAGCATTTT.

This clone turned up a few times. J is TRBJ2-1 and V is TRBV2; a possible D gene is TRBD1 (6 bases). Germline CDR1 reads SNHLY; CDR2 reads FYNNEI. The CDR3 runs 14 residues. Trimming shortened V by 6 bases and J by 9 bases, and 18 bases separated the two germline ends. CDR3 sequence (DNA): TGTGCCAGCAGGTCGTGGTCCCCCAGGGGTGAGCAGTTCTTC. Its translation: CASRSWSPRGEQFF. Together with reference TRBV2 and TRBJ2-1, the CDR3 gives the full variable domain: EPEVTQTPSHQVTQMGQEVILRCVPISNHLYFYWYRQILGQKVEFLVSFYNNEISEKSEIFDDQFSVERPDGSNFTLKIRSTKLEDSAMYFCASRSWSPRGEQFFGPGTRLTVL.

The rearrangement uses TRBV14 and TRBJ2-1; 8 positions match TRBD2. Unmatched junction bases numbered 5, after V lost 1 base and J lost 0 bases. The germline V gene has CDR1 SGHDN and CDR2 FVKESK. The CDR3 has 17 residues. The chain's CDR3 is CASSQVLGRASYNEQFF. DNA of the CDR3: TGTGCCAGCAGCCAAGTTCTCGGGAGGGCCTCCTACAATGAGCAGTTCTTC.

The chain joins TRBV6-5 to TRBJ2-1, with 7 bases identical to TRBD2. The junction had 4 bases not matched to a gene; V was cut back by 2 bases and J by 9 bases. Germline V CDR1 and CDR2: MNHEY, SVGAGI. CDR3 size: 13 residues. Written as DNA, the CDR3 is TGTGCCAGCAGTTACAGTAGCGGGTTTGAGCAGTTCTTC. Amino acids: CASSYSSGFEQFF.

The rearrangement uses TRBV5-4 and TRBJ1-3; D remains unclear. The CDR3 sequence is 13 residues long. Trimming took off 4 bases at V and 8 bases at J, with 13 bases between the two ends. Germline values: CDR1 SGHNT, CDR2 YYREEE (reference sequence). The CDR3 bases are TGTGCCAGCAGCCCACCGGAGGCGGACACCATATATTTT. This gives the protein CASSPPEADTIYF.

This clone has a single count. The chain employs TRBV6-5 and TRBJ2-1, with 7 bases aligning to TRBD2. CDR1 is MNHEY, CDR2 SVGAGI, per germline. This CDR3 has 13 residues. After removal of 2 bases from V and 9 bases from J, the junction contained 4 bases not matched to a gene. CDR3 residues: CASSYLREGEQFF. The DNA for the CDR3 is TGTGCCAGCAGTTACCTAAGGGAGGGTGAGCAGTTCTTC.

This clone occurred a few times. The chain employs TRBV6-1 and TRBJ2-7; 10 nucleotides line up with TRBD2. V shed 2 bases, J shed 1 base, and the junction held 14 bases outside the gene matches. The CDR3 is 19 amino acids. Germline CDR1 is MNHNS and CDR2 is SASEGT. CDR3 DNA sequence: TGTGCCAGCAGTGAACTAGGCAATAGCGGGAGGCCGAAATCCTACGAGCAGTACTTC. Its translation is CASSELGNSGRPKSYEQYF.

The chain combines TRBV20-1 with TRBJ2-7; 8 nucleotides align to TRBD1. CDR1 is DFQATT, CDR2 SNEGSKA, per germline (reference sequence). J was trimmed by 7 bases and V by 3 bases; bases with no gene match: 11. The CDR3 covers 14 residues. CDR3 region: CSASEDRAPPEQYF. CDR3 DNA sequence: TGCAGTGCTAGTGAGGACAGGGCTCCCCCGGAGCAGTACTTC.

The rearrangement links TRBV28 to TRBJ2-7, with a possible D match to TRBD2 (5 bases). The CDR3 sequence is 17 residues long. V was clipped by 4 bases and J by 6 bases, with 25 bases between them. Germline CDR1 MDHEN, CDR2 SYDVKM. The CDR3 reads CASSSTAGTLGGSEQYF. The CDR3 coding sequence is TGTGCCAGCAGTTCAACCGCAGGAACACTCGGAGGTAGCGAGCAGTACTTC.

The CDR3 spells CASSPAGDRGVFTGELFF. The CDR3 region has the DNA TGTGCCAGCAGTCCCGCGGGGGACAGGGGAGTTTTTACCGGGGAGCTGTTTTTT. The genes are TRBV28 and TRBJ2-2, with 10 bases lining up with TRBD1. In germline, CDR1 is MDHEN, CDR2 SYDVKM. Trimming cost V 5 bases and J 5 bases; bases outside gene matches: 14. This CDR3 contains 18 residues.

The CDR3: CASSLTGGSVSPLHF. The DNA for the CDR3 is TGTGCCAGCAGCCTAACAGGGGGCTCGGTCTCACCCCTCCACTTT. The chain uses TRBV2 and TRBJ1-6; TRBD1 agrees at 9 bases. The junction had 10 bases not matched to a gene; V was cut back by 6 bases and J by 10 bases. CDR1 SNHLY and CDR2 FYNNEI come from the germline V gene. The CDR3 has 15 residues.

Notes on this clone: At the DNA level, this CDR3 is encoded by other sequences in the same sample as well. This chain connects TRBV28 to TRBJ2-5; the match to TRBD1 covers 9 bases. The V segment lost 5 bases and the J segment 5 bases; nucleotides outside the gene matches: 9. From germline, CDR1 is MDHEN and CDR2 SYDVKM. The CDR3 runs 15 residues. Here the CDR3 reads CASSKPQGARETQYF. CDR3 DNA sequence: TGTGCCAGCAGTAAGCCACAGGGGGCTAGGGAGACCCAGTACTTC.

CDR3 in amino acids: CASSLYRDRVNQPQHF. DNA for the CDR3: TGTGCCAGCAGTTTATACCGGGACAGGGTGAATCAGCCCCAGCATTTT. This chain links TRBV27 with TRBJ1-5; 9 bases are shared with TRBD1. This CDR3 comprises 16 residues. The germline V gene encodes CDR1 MNHEY and CDR2 SMNVEV (reference sequence). With 1 base clipped from V and 4 bases from J, the junction kept 5 bases outside the gene matches.

There are a few counts of this clone. This chain joins TRBV3-1 (or the pseudogene TRBV3-2) and TRBJ1-6; D ambiguous. The length of the CDR3 is 13 residues. The germline CDR1 and CDR2 sequences are LGHDT and YNNKEL (reference sequence). Trimming took off 1 base at V and 16 bases at J, with 14 bases between the two ends. The DNA of the CDR3 is TGTGCCAGCAGCCAAGCCCCAAACAGAGTACTCCACTTT. Translating it yields CASSQAPNRVLHF.